This passage covers 10 T cell receptor beta chains from one sample sequenced in a study of cytomegalovirus exposure and HLA in healthy donors. The PCR ran on 60 Vbeta and 13 Jbeta primers. The repertoire was sequenced with immunoSEQ multiplex PCR; TCRdb's copy has only in-frame clones and lacks some. Counted here are more than 100,000 clones, around 65% occurring once; the ten biggest clones make up approximately 3.5%. Sequencing input: PBMCs. These receptors were collected from a woman aged 45-65 years in good health and CMV-seronegative.

This chain joins TRBV6-5 and TRBJ1-2, with TRBD1 matching over 7 bases. V trimming: 2 bases; J trimming: 7 bases; junction bases outside the gene matches: 7. The germline CDR1 and CDR2 sequences are MNHEY and SVGAGI. The CDR3 length is 14 residues. CDR3 bases: TGTGCCAGCAGTTACGGACAGGATGGCTCTGGCTACACCTTC. This translates into CASSYGQDGSGYTF.

This clone was detected only a few times. The chain has TRBV7-3 and TRBJ2-3, with 10 bases matching TRBD2. The J segment lost 2 bases and the V segment lost 6 bases, leaving 14 bases of the junction unmatched. The CDR3 covers 18 residues. The V gene's germline CDR1 is SGHTA and CDR2 FQGTGA. CDR3 loop: CASRPTSGKALNTDTQYF. CDR3 DNA: TGTGCCAGCAGACCCACTAGCGGGAAAGCCCTAAACACAGATACGCAGTATTTT.

The rearrangement uses TRBV6-1 and TRBJ1-2; D ambiguous. Trimming cost V 2 bases and J 4 bases, with 14 bases left between them. The length of the CDR3 is 15 residues. CDR1 and CDR2 (germline): MNHNS, SASEGT. This CDR3 is CASSEPGSWGYGYTF. The CDR3 bases are TGTGCCAGCAGTGAACCGGGGAGCTGGGGCTATGGCTACACCTTC.

V and J are TRBV10-2 and TRBJ2-7; 9 nucleotides agree with TRBD1. This CDR3 region has 14 residues. CDR1 is WSHSY and CDR2 is SAAADI in the germline V gene. The V segment lost 6 bases and the J segment 4 bases; nucleotides outside the gene matches: 7. The CDR3, as DNA: TGCGCCAGCAGCCCGGGACAGGGCCCATACGAGCAGTACTTC. It translates to CASSPGQGPYEQYF.

The chain joins TRBV28 to TRBJ2-7, with a weak D call TRBD2 (5 bases). The length of the CDR3 is 15 residues. V lost 7 bases and J 1 base, leaving 17 bases between the germline ends. CDR1 and CDR2 (germline): MDHEN, SYDVKM. Here the CDR3 reads CASNQSGGRSYEQYF. In DNA form, the CDR3 reads TGTGCCAGCAACCAATCCGGAGGCAGATCCTACGAGCAGTACTTC.

The V call is TRBV28, the J call TRBJ2-5; tentative D call: TRBD2 (5 bases). This CDR3 comprises 14 residues. V was trimmed by 7 bases and J by 0 bases, leaving 12 bases between them. Germline lookup yields CDR1 MDHEN and CDR2 SYDVKM. The CDR3 loop reads CASNLQADQETQYF. In DNA, the CDR3 is TGTGCCAGCAACCTTCAAGCGGACCAAGAGACCCAGTACTTC. The full variable domain, its missing parts supplied by reference TRBV28 and TRBJ2-5, is DVKVTQSSRYLVKRTGEKVFLECVQDMDHENMFWYRQDPGLGLRLIYFSYDVKMKEKGDIPEGYSVSREKKERFSLILESASTNQTSMYLCASNLQADQETQYFGPGTRLLVL.

This clone has more than one count but fewer than ten. The CDR3 protein is CASRNRVSNQPQHF. The DNA of the CDR3 is TGTGCCAGTAGGAACAGGGTTTCCAATCAGCCCCAGCATTTT. The V and J genes are TRBV19 and TRBJ1-5, with D possibly being TRBD1 (6 bases). Germline assignment: CDR1 LNHDA and CDR2 SQIVND (reference sequence). The CDR3 has 14 amino acids. V shed 6 bases and J shed 3 bases, with 12 bases lying between them.

This clone has only a few counts. V usage is TRBV10-3 and J usage is TRBJ2-1; 10 nucleotides align to TRBD2. The germline V gene has CDR1 ENHRY and CDR2 SYGVKD. Losses at the gene ends were 5 bases for V and 8 bases for J; bases not matched to a gene: 12. There are 16 residues in the CDR3. CDR3 protein: CAISTVLAGDPDEQFF. CDR3 nucleotides: TGTGCCATCAGTACAGTTCTAGCGGGAGATCCCGATGAGCAGTTCTTC.

This clone appeared once. The chain is built from TRBV7-8 and TRBJ2-2; TRBD1 matches 9 bases. Germline CDR1 reads SGHVS; CDR2 reads FQNEAQ. V shed 5 bases, J shed 5 bases, and the junction held 12 bases outside the gene matches. The CDR3 runs 17 residues. The CDR3 loop is CASSQDRGKVSTGELFF. The CDR3, as DNA: TGTGCCAGCAGCCAGGACAGGGGTAAAGTCTCGACCGGGGAGCTGTTTTTT.

J is TRBJ2-5 and V is TRBV6-5, with D possibly matching TRBD2 (7 bases). The V gene's germline CDR1 is MNHEY and CDR2 SVGAGI. Trimming stripped 6 bases from V and 11 bases from J, with 16 bases between. The CDR3 spans 12 residues. CDR3 amino acids: CASSTQGGEQYF. CDR3 DNA: TGTGCCAGCAGCACACAAGGGGGGGAGCAGTACTTC.